Each of the 9 T cell receptor beta chains below was sequenced from the same sample in a study of blood T cell repertoires in COVID-19. TCRdb's table, derived via immunoSEQ multiplex PCR, lists solely in-frame clones and lacks some. The table has around 140,000 clones, about 90% seen once. Input material: peripheral blood. Receptors were obtained from a man in his fifties or sixties who had recovered from COVID-19.

This chain links TRBV11-2 with TRBJ2-3; TRBD1 might be the D (8 bases). This CDR3 has 14 amino acids. The V gene lost 5 bases and the J gene lost 10 bases, with 19 bases spanning the gap. The germline V gene encodes CDR1 SGHAT and CDR2 FQNNGV. CDR3 bases: TGTGCCAGCAGCCAGGGGGCCCCGACTAGCTCGCAGTATTTT. This codes for CASSQGAPTSSQYF. Looking up the rest from reference TRBV11-2 and TRBJ2-3 gives the full variable domain: EAGVAQSPRYKIIEKRQSVAFWCNPISGHATLYWYQQILGQGPKLLIQFQNNGVVDDSQLPKDRFSAERLKGVDSTLKIQPAKLEDSAVYLCASSQGAPTSSQYFGPGTRLTVL.

The V gene is TRBV4-3, the J gene TRBJ2-3; 7 bases line up with TRBD2. The junction had 5 bases not matched to a gene; V was cut back by 0 bases and J by 2 bases. Germline V lookup: CDR1 LGHNA, CDR2 YSLEER. This CDR3 is built from 16 residues. CDR3 coding DNA: TGCGCCAGCAGCCAAGATGCTAGCGGCCTCACAGATACGCAGTATTTT. Amino acid sequence: CASSQDASGLTDTQYF.

V gene TRBV11-3 combines with J gene TRBJ1-4; 7 bases line up with TRBD1. Germline assignment: CDR1 SGHNT and CDR2 YENEEA. This CDR3 spans 14 amino acids. Trimming cost V 3 bases and J 4 bases; bases outside gene matches: 2. CDR3 amino acids: CASSFGQDNEKLFF. The CDR3 DNA follows: TGTGCCAGCAGCTTCGGACAGGATAATGAAAAACTGTTTTTT.

This rearrangement joins TRBV27 to TRBJ1-6, with 7 bases aligning to TRBD1. The trim removed 8 bases at V and 3 bases at J, leaving 7 bases unmatched. Germline V lookup: CDR1 MNHEY, CDR2 SMNVEV (reference sequence). The length of the CDR3 is 15 residues. The CDR3 coding sequence is TGTGCCAGCTCCAGGGGGAACAACTATAATTCACCCCTCCACTTT. Translation gives CASSRGNNYNSPLHF.

This clone was counted a few times. The chain joins TRBV7-2 to TRBJ2-3; tentative D call: TRBD2 (7 bases). V lost 7 bases, J lost 4 bases, and 12 bases lay in between. The germline V gene has CDR1 SGHTA and CDR2 FQGNSA. CDR3 length equals 13 residues. CDR3 coding DNA: TGTGCCAGCACGGCGGGGGCCCCAGATACGCAGTATTTT. It codes for CASTAGAPDTQYF.

V and J are TRBV20-1 and TRBJ2-7; the D is unclear. Deletions cut 3 bases from V and 5 bases from J, with 8 bases between. Germline V gene lookup returns CDR1 DFQATT and CDR2 SNEGSKA (reference sequence). This CDR3 is built from 11 residues. In DNA, the CDR3 is TGCAGTGCTAGGCTCTTAGACGAGCAGTACTTC. Amino acid sequence: CSARLLDEQYF.

This clone was recorded only once. This chain joins TRBV13 and TRBJ1-5; D is perhaps TRBD1 (5 bases). Trimming cost V 2 bases and J 0 bases, with 8 bases left between them. There are 15 residues in the CDR3. The V gene's germline CDR1 is PRHDT and CDR2 FYEKMQ (reference sequence). In nucleotides, the CDR3 is TGTGCCAGCAGCTTATTCAGGGATAGCAATCAGCCCCAGCATTTT. Translating gives CASSLFRDSNQPQHF.

The V gene is TRBV10-3, the J gene TRBJ2-3; 7 bases are a match to TRBD2. V lost 0 bases and J lost 8; bases outside the gene matches: 5. Per germline, CDR1 ENHRY and CDR2 SYGVKD. The CDR3 length is 14 residues. CDR3: CAISESPSGGTQYF. The CDR3 DNA reads TGTGCCATCAGTGAGTCCCCTAGCGGAGGTACGCAGTATTTT.

The chain is built from TRBV4-3 and TRBJ1-2; D not certain. The V gene's germline CDR1 is LGHNA and CDR2 YSLEER. The CDR3 length is 13 residues. The V and J ends lost 0 bases and 5 bases respectively, with 7 bases between them. The CDR3 DNA is TGCGCCAGCAGCCAAGATGGAGAATATGGCTACACCTTC. As protein: CASSQDGEYGYTF.